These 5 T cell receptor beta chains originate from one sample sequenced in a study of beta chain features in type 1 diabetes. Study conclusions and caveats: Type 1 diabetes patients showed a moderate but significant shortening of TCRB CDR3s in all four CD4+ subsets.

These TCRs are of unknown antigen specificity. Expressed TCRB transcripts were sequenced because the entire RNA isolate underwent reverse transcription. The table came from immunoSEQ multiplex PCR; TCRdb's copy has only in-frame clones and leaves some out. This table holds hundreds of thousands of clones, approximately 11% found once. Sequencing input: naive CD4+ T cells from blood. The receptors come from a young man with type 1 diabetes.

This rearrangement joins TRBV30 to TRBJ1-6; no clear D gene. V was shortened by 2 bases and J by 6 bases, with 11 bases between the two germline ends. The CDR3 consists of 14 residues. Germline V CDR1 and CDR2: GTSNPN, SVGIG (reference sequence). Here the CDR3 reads CAWSPGEGNSPLHF. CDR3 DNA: TGTGCCTGGAGTCCGGGCGAGGGTAATTCACCCCTCCACTTT.

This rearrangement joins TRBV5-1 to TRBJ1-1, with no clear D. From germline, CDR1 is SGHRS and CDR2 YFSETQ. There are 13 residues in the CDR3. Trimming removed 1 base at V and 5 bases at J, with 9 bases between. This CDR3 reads CASSLTAGTEAFF. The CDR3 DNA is TGCGCCAGCAGCTTGACGGCGGGAACTGAAGCTTTCTTT.

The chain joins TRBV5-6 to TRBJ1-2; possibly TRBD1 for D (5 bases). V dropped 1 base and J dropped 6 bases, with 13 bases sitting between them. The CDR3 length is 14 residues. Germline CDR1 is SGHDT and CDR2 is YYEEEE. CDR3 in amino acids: CASSLQGLWHGYTF. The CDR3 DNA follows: TGTGCCAGCAGCTTGCAGGGTCTCTGGCATGGCTACACCTTC.

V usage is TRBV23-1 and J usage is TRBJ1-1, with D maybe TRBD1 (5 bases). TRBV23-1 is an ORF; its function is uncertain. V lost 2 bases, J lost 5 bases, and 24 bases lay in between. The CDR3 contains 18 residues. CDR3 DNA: TGCGCCAGCAGTCAAAGAAGTCGGGTACAGGCGGTGGCGACTGAAGCTTTCTTT. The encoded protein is CASSQRSRVQAVATEAFF.

The CDR3 DNA reads as TGTGCCAGCAGCCTGGACAGGGTCAACGAGCAGTACTTC. Its protein is CASSLDRVNEQYF. The chain couples TRBV7-9 to TRBJ2-7, with 8 bases matching TRBD1. With V trimmed by 5 bases and J by 5 bases, 5 bases remained unmatched. Germline CDR1 and CDR2: SEHNR and FQNEAQ (reference sequence). This CDR3 comprises 13 residues.